A single T cell receptor (beta chain) is shown here with its context. Through a sample-barcoded 5' primer and a J-beta primer mix, a second PCR was run for roughly 6 to 11 cycles. One entry per CDR3 protein, called by TCRdb with MiXCR from the 5' RACE reads. The table has some 1 million distinct CDR3 sequences, 40% to 50% seen once. The data were taken from a study of blood T cells in healthy people across ages. This CDR3 contains 13 residues. Trimming took off 6 bases at V and 7 bases at J, with 10 bases between the two ends. Germline CDR1 is ENHRY and CDR2 is SYGVKD. The study drew donors from healthy Caucasian individuals in Russia aged roughly 6 to 90.

This TCR came from a woman aged 60 to 75 in good health. Sample: blood. The chain has TRBV10-3 and TRBJ1-6, with D possibly being TRBD1 (5 bases). CDR3 nucleotide sequence: TGTGCCATCAGACAGGAGCAGAATTCACCCCTCCACTTT. As protein: CAIRQEQNSPLHF.